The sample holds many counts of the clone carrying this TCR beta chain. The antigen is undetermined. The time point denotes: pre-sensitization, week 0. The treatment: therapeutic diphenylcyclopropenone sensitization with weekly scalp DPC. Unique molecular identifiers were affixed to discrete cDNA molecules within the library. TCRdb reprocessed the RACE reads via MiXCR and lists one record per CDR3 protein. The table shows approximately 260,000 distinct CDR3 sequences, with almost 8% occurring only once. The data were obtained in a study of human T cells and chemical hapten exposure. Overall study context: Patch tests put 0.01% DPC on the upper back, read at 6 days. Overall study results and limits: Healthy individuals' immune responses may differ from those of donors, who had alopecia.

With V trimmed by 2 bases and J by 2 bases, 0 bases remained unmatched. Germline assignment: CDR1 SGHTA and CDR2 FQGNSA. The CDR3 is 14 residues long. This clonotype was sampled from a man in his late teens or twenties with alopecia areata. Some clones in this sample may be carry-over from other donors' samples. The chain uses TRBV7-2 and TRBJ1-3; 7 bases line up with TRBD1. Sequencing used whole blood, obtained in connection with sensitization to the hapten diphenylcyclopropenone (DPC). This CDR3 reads CASSLRGPGNTIYF. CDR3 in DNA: TGTGCCAGCAGCTTAAGGGGGCCTGGAAACACCATATATTTT.